This T cell receptor (beta chain) was retrieved from a study of T cell responses to AZD1222 COVID-19 vaccine. Some clones are missing from TCRdb's copy, which holds only in-frame ones; the method was immunoSEQ multiplex PCR. The repertoire consists of about 94,000 clones, with approximately 91% occurring once and the leading ten covering 13%. V was pared by 3 bases and J by 4 bases, with 9 bases between. The CDR3 length is 13 residues. Germline CDR1 is SGHDN and CDR2 is FVKESK. The source was peripheral blood, collected on day 0 of AZD1222 vaccination. The receptor's source is an adult in good health. This sequence joins TRBV14 and TRBJ1-2; D not certain. CDR3 loop: CASSQKQSYGYTF. The CDR3, as DNA: TGTGCCAGCAGCCAGAAACAAAGCTATGGCTACACCTTC.